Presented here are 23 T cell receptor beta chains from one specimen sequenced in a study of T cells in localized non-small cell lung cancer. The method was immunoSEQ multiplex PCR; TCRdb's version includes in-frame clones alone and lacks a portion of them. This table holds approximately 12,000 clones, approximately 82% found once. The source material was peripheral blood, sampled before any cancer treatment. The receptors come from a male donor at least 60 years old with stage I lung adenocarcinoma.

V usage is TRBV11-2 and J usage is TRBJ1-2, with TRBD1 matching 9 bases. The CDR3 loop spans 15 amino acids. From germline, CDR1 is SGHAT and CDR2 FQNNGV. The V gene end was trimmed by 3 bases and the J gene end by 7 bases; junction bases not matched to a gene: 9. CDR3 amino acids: CASSLSRDREAGYTF. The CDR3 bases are TGTGCCAGCAGCTTGTCCCGGGACAGGGAGGCTGGCTACACCTTC.

The CDR3 bases are TGCGCCAGCAGAGTCCAGAACACCGGGGAGCTGTTTTTT. This encodes CASRVQNTGELFF. The rearrangement joins TRBV5-1 to TRBJ2-2, with unresolved D. The V and J ends lost 5 bases and 1 base respectively, with 6 bases between them. The CDR3 is made up of 13 amino acids. Germline assignment: CDR1 SGHRS and CDR2 YFSETQ. Full variable domain (missing parts from reference TRBV5-1 and TRBJ2-2): KAGVTQTPRYLIKTRGQQVTLSCSPISGHRSVSWYQQTPGQGLQFLFEYFSETQRNKGNFPGRFSGRQFSNSRSEMNVSTLELGDSALYLCASRVQNTGELFFGEGSRLTVL.

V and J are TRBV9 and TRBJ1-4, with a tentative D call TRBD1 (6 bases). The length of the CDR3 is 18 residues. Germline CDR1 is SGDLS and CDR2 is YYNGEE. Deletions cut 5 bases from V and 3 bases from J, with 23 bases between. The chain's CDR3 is CASSPRGAGQTSNEKLFF. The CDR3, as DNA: TGTGCCAGCAGTCCCCGGGGGGCAGGCCAGACCTCTAATGAAAAACTGTTTTTT.

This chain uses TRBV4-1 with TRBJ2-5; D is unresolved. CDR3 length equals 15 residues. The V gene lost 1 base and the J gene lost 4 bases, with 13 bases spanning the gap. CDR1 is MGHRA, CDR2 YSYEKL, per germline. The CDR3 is CASSQVTTGPETQYF. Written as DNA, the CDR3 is TGCGCCAGCAGCCAAGTAACCACCGGCCCAGAGACCCAGTACTTC.

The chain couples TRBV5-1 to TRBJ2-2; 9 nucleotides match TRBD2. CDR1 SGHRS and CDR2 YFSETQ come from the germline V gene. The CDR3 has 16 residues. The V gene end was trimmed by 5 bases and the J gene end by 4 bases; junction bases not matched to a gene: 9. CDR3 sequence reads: CASRAGLAGFTGELFF. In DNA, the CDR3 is TGCGCCAGCAGGGCTGGCCTAGCGGGGTTCACCGGGGAGCTGTTTTTT.

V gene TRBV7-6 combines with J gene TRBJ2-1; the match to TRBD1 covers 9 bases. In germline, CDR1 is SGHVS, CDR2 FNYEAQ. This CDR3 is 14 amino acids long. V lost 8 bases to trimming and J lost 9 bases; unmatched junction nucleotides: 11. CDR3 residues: CASGKGQGRGEQFF. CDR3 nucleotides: TGTGCCAGCGGAAAGGGACAGGGAAGGGGTGAGCAGTTCTTC. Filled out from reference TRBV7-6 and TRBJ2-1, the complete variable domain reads GAGVSQSPRYKVTKRGQDVALRCDPISGHVSLYWYRQALGQGPEFLTYFNYEAQQDKSGLPNDRFSAERPEGSISTLTIQRTEQRDSAMYRCASGKGQGRGEQFFGPGTRLTVL.

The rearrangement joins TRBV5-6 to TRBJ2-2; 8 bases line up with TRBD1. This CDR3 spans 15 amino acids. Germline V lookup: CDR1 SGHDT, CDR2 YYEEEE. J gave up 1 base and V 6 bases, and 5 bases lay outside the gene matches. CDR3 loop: CASTWGTGNTGELFF. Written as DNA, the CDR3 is TGTGCCAGCACCTGGGGGACAGGGAACACCGGGGAGCTGTTTTTT.

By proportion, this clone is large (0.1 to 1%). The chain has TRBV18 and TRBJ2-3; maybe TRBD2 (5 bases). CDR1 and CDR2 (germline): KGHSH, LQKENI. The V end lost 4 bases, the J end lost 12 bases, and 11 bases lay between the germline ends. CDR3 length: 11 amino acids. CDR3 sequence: CASSQTRDQYF. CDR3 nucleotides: TGTGCCAGCTCACAGACTCGGGATCAGTATTTT.

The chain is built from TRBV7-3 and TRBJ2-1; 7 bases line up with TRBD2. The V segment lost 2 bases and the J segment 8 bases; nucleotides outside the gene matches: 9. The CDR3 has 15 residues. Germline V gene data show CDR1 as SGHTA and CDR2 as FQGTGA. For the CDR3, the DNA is TGTGCCAGCAGCTTACGGCGGGAGTTGGTCGATGAGCAGTTCTTC. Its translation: CASSLRRELVDEQFF. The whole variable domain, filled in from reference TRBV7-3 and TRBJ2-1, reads GAGVSQTPSNKVTEKGKYVELRCDPISGHTALYWYRQSLGQGPEFLIYFQGTGAADDSGLPNDRFFAVRPEGSVSTLKIQRTERGDSAVYLCASSLRRELVDEQFFGPGTRLTVL.

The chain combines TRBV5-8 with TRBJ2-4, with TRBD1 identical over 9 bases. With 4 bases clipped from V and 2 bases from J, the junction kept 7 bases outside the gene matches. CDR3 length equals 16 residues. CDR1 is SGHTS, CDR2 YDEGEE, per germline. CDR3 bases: TGTGCCAGCAGCCCGGGACAGGGCATTACCAAAAACATTCAGTACTTC. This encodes CASSPGQGITKNIQYF.

The CDR3 protein is CASSRQPGHEKLFF. The DNA for the CDR3 is TGTGCCAGCAGTAGACAGCCTGGACATGAAAAACTGTTTTTT. The chain recombines TRBV6-1 with TRBJ1-4; tentative D call: TRBD1 (5 bases). Trimming stripped 5 bases from V and 6 bases from J, with 13 bases between. Germline CDR1 is MNHNS and CDR2 is SASEGT. This CDR3 has 14 residues.

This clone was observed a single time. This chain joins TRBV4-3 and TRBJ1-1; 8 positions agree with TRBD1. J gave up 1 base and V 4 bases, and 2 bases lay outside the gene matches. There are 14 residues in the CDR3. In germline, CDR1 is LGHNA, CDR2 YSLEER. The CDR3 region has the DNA TGCGCCAGCAGCCGACAGGGGTGGAACACTGAAGCTTTCTTT. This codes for CASSRQGWNTEAFF.

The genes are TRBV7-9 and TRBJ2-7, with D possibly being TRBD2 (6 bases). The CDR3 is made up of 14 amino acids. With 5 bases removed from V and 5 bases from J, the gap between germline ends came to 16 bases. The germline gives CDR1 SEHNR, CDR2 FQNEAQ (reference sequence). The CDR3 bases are TGTGCCAGCAGCCCCGAATCGGCGGGGAACGAGCAGTACTTC. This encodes CASSPESAGNEQYF.

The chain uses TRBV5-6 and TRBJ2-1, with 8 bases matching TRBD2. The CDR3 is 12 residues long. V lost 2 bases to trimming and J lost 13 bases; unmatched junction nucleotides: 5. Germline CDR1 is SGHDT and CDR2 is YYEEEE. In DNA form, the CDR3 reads TGTGCCAGCAGCTTTAGCGGGGCCTTCCAGTTCTTC. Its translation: CASSFSGAFQFF.

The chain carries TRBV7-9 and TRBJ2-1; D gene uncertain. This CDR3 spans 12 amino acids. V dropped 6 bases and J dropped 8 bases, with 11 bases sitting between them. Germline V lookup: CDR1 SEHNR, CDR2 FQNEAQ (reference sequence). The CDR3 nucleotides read TGTGCCAGCAGACCCACGGGCGATGAGCAGTTCTTC. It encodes CASRPTGDEQFF.

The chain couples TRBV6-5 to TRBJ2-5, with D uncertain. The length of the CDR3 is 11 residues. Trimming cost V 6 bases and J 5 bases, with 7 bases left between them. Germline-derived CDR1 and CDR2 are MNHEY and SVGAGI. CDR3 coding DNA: TGTGCCAGCAGCCTTGGGGAGACCCAGTACTTC. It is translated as CASSLGETQYF.

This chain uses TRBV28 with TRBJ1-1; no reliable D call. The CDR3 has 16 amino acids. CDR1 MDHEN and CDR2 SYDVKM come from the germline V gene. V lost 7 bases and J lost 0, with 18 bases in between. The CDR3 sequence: CASTWRQLSLNTEAFF. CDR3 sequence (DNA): TGTGCCAGCACCTGGAGGCAACTTTCTTTGAACACTGAAGCTTTCTTT.

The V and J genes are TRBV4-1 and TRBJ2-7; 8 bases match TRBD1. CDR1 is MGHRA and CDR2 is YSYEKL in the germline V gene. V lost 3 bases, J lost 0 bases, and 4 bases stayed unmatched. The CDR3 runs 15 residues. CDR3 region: CASSQRTGNSYEQYF. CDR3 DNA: TGCGCCAGCAGCCAGAGGACAGGGAACTCCTACGAGCAGTACTTC.

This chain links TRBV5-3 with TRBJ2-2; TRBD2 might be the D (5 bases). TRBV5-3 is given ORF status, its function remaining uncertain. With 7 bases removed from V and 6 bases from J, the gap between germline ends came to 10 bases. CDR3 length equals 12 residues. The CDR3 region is CARASGPGELFF. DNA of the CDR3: TGTGCCAGAGCGAGCGGCCCCGGGGAGCTGTTTTTT.

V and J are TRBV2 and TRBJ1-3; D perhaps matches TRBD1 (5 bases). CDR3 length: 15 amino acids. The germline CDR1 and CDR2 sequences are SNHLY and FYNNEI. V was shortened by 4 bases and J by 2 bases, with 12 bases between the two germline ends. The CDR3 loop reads CASSAVSGTGNTIYF. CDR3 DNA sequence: TGTGCCAGCAGTGCCGTTTCAGGGACTGGAAACACCATATATTTT.

The CDR3 is CASSSGGRPYGYTF. Here the CDR3 DNA reads TGTGCCAGCAGTTCTGGGGGGCGCCCCTATGGCTACACCTTC. This chain connects TRBV28 to TRBJ1-2; perhaps TRBD1 as D (6 bases). This CDR3 comprises 14 residues. Germline-derived CDR1 and CDR2 are MDHEN and SYDVKM. V was trimmed by 4 bases and J by 4 bases, leaving 13 bases between them.

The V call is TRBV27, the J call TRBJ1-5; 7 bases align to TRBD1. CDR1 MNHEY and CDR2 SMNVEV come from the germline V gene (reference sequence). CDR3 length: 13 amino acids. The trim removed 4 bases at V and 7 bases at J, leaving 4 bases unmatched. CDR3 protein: CASSSQGGQPQHF. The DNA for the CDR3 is TGTGCCAGCAGTTCTCAGGGGGGCCAGCCCCAGCATTTT.

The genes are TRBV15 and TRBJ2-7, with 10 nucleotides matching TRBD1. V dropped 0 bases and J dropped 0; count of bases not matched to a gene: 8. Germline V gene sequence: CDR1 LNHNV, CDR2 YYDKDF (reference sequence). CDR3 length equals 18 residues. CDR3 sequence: CATSRDRVGTGASYEQYF. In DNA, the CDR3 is TGTGCCACCAGCAGAGATCGGGTGGGGACAGGGGCCTCCTACGAGCAGTACTTC. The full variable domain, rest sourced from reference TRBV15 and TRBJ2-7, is DAMVIQNPRYQVTQFGKPVTLSCSQTLNHNVMYWYQQKSSQAPKLLFHYYDKDFNNEADTPDNFQSRRPNTSFCFLDIRSPGLGDTAMYLCATSRDRVGTGASYEQYFGPGTRLTVT.